This is a list of T cell receptor beta chains from one sample in a study of response to subunit inactivated influenza vaccine. MiXCR was run by TCRdb on the RT-PCR reads, yielding one entry per CDR3 protein. The sample carries under 950,000 distinct CDR3 sequences, less than 25% recorded once. This specimen was PBMCs from blood, taken roughly 5 days after vaccination. The receptors stem from a man aged 50-60 years who received an inactivated influenza vaccine. Each CDR3 is given without its conserved first and last residue. The D gene is left open where the match is weak. Expanded clones get a size class; other rows say once, few or many, or leave the size out.

CDR3 length: 9; J gene: TRBJ2-2; V gene: TRBV29-1; clone size: many; D gene: NA; CDR3 protein: SAGYTGELF
CDR3 length: 11; J gene: TRBJ2-3; V gene: TRBV5-1; clone size: few; D gene: NA; CDR3 protein: ASSQIPPVEQY
CDR3 length: 14; J gene: TRBJ2-1; V gene: TRBV7-8; clone size: NA; D gene: TRBD2; CDR3 protein: ASSSQLAVGGDEQF
CDR3 length: 14; J gene: TRBJ2-2; V gene: TRBV4-3; clone size: few; D gene: TRBD1; CDR3 protein: ASSQSWTGHTGELF
CDR3 length: 13; J gene: TRBJ2-1; V gene: TRBV15; clone size: NA; D gene: NA; CDR3 protein: ATGRLGAVGDEQF
CDR3 length: 13; J gene: TRBJ2-6; V gene: TRBV4-2; clone size: few; D gene: NA; CDR3 protein: ASSHGSSGANVLT
CDR3 length: 13; J gene: TRBJ1-2; V gene: TRBV12-3/TRBV12-4; clone size: NA; D gene: NA; CDR3 protein: ASSSYGARNYGYT
CDR3 length: 12; J gene: TRBJ2-3; V gene: TRBV12-3/TRBV12-4; clone size: NA; D gene: TRBD2; CDR3 protein: ASRRTSGVDTQY
CDR3 length: 15; J gene: TRBJ2-2; V gene: TRBV24-1; clone size: NA; D gene: TRBD1; CDR3 protein: ATSDSPGTGPTGELF
CDR3 length: 12; J gene: TRBJ2-3; V gene: TRBV29-1; clone size: NA; D gene: NA; CDR3 protein: SVANTGREDTQY
CDR3 length: 12; J gene: TRBJ2-7; V gene: TRBV5-1; clone size: few; D gene: NA; CDR3 protein: ASSTMQGSYEQY
CDR3 length: 10; J gene: TRBJ2-1; V gene: TRBV20-1; clone size: NA; D gene: NA; CDR3 protein: SARDLPWEQF
CDR3 length: 15; J gene: TRBJ1-4; V gene: TRBV7-9; clone size: NA; D gene: TRBD1; CDR3 protein: ASSFDLWTGTGEKLF
CDR3 length: 12; J gene: TRBJ2-1; V gene: TRBV10-3; clone size: NA; D gene: NA; CDR3 protein: AISEASPGPEQF
CDR3 length: 11; J gene: TRBJ2-1; V gene: TRBV10-3; clone size: few; D gene: NA; CDR3 protein: AISESTGREQF
CDR3 length: 13; J gene: TRBJ2-7; V gene: TRBV10-3; clone size: NA; D gene: TRBD1; CDR3 protein: ATLSTGTGGGEQY
CDR3 length: 13; J gene: TRBJ2-4; V gene: TRBV6-2/TRBV6-3; clone size: NA; D gene: NA; CDR3 protein: ASSYPDGFKNIQY
CDR3 length: 12; J gene: TRBJ2-7; V gene: TRBV14; clone size: NA; D gene: NA; CDR3 protein: ASSQVGVNYEQY
CDR3 length: 13; J gene: TRBJ2-3; V gene: TRBV9; clone size: few; D gene: NA; CDR3 protein: ASSSERAYGDTQY
CDR3 length: 14; J gene: TRBJ2-7; V gene: TRBV6-2/TRBV6-3; clone size: NA; D gene: TRBD2; CDR3 protein: ASSSSGLAGFYEQY
CDR3 length: 11; J gene: TRBJ2-7; V gene: TRBV29-1; clone size: few; D gene: TRBD2; CDR3 protein: SGTSGGSYEQY
CDR3 length: 14; J gene: TRBJ2-7; V gene: TRBV6-2/TRBV6-3; clone size: NA; D gene: TRBD2; CDR3 protein: ASSYSTLAGDYEQY
CDR3 length: 12; J gene: TRBJ1-2; V gene: TRBV5-1; clone size: few; D gene: NA; CDR3 protein: ASSHDGANYGYT
CDR3 length: 13; J gene: TRBJ2-2; V gene: TRBV4-1; clone size: NA; D gene: NA; CDR3 protein: ASSQAGGLTRELF
CDR3 length: 14; J gene: TRBJ1-1; V gene: TRBV3-1; clone size: few; D gene: NA; CDR3 protein: ASSQERVRMNTEAF
CDR3 length: 13; J gene: TRBJ2-7; V gene: TRBV5-6; clone size: few; D gene: NA; CDR3 protein: ASSLGYELGYEQY
CDR3 length: 15; J gene: TRBJ1-6; V gene: TRBV5-1; clone size: NA; D gene: NA; CDR3 protein: ASSLAGRDRLNSPLH
CDR3 length: 13; J gene: TRBJ2-6; V gene: TRBV12-3/TRBV12-4; clone size: NA; D gene: NA; CDR3 protein: ASRIDDSGANVLT
CDR3 length: 18; J gene: TRBJ2-1; V gene: TRBV6-2/TRBV6-3; clone size: NA; D gene: TRBD2; CDR3 protein: ASSRPGLAGGKFQNNEQF